This entry lists 8 T cell receptor beta chains sequenced from one sample in a study of CD8+ T cells in alopecia areata (dated by TCRdb to 2017 to 2018). Library method: the immunoSEQ multiplex PCR assay. RNA was extracted from all samples and reverse transcribed into cDNA, which served as template for TCR sequencing. In its TCRdb copy, this immuneACCESS table keeps in-frame sequences only and misses some clones. Where compared with another copy, unresolved V genes explain less than half of these, and the others have no known cause. The sample contains 110,000 to 150,000 clones, less than 65% of them found a single time. In total, the top ten clones hold 36% of the sample. The sample consisted of CD8+ T cells sorted from blood. These receptors came from a human donor in good health.

The V call is TRBV13, the J call TRBJ2-5, with a tentative D call TRBD2 (5 bases). Trimming stripped 1 base from V and 4 bases from J, with 10 bases between. Germline values: CDR1 PRHDT, CDR2 FYEKMQ (reference sequence). CDR3 length equals 14 residues. The CDR3 here is CASSLAGSGETQYF. The CDR3 bases are TGTGCCAGCAGCTTAGCGGGATCGGGAGAGACCCAGTACTTC.

The chain uses TRBV5-4 and TRBJ2-1; no firm D call. Germline-derived CDR1 and CDR2 are SGHNT and YYREEE (reference sequence). The CDR3 length is 12 residues. V shed 0 bases and J shed 6 bases, with 4 bases lying between them. For the CDR3, the DNA is TGTGCCAGCAGCTTGGAGGCCAATGAGCAGTTCTTC. Translated, it gives CASSLEANEQFF.

The chain has TRBV28 and TRBJ2-7, with 9 bases fitting TRBD2. The CDR3 loop spans 14 amino acids. Germline loops: CDR1 MDHEN, CDR2 SYDVKM. J gave up 5 bases and V 3 bases, and 5 bases lay outside the gene matches. CDR3 coding DNA: TGTGCCAGCAGTTTTAGCGGGAGCTTCCACGAGCAGTACTTC. This translates into CASSFSGSFHEQYF.

V usage is TRBV4-2 and J usage is TRBJ1-1, with D unresolved. Germline V CDR1 and CDR2: LGHNA, YNFKEQ. V lost 0 bases and J 1 base, leaving 9 bases between the germline ends. There are 15 residues in the CDR3. The CDR3 reads CASSQDLPGNTEAFF. The CDR3 nucleotides are TGTGCCAGCAGCCAAGATCTACCGGGGAACACTGAAGCTTTCTTT.

J is TRBJ1-2 and V is TRBV5-4; weak D call: TRBD1 (5 bases). Germline CDR1 reads SGHNT; CDR2 reads YYREEE (reference sequence). V lost 3 bases and J 4 bases, leaving 10 bases between the germline ends. The CDR3 contains 13 residues. This chain's CDR3 is CASSSDIIYGYTF. In nucleotides, the CDR3 is TGTGCCAGCAGCTCGGACATTATCTATGGCTACACCTTC. Complete variable domain (other parts from reference TRBV5-4 and TRBJ1-2): ETGVTQSPTHLIKTRGQQVTLRCSSQSGHNTVSWYQQALGQGPQFIFQYYREEENGRGNFPPRFSGLQFPNYSSELNVNALELDDSALYLCASSSDIIYGYTFGSGTRLTVV.

This clone was seen many times. Here the CDR3 reads CASSRGVVAGLYEQYF. CDR3 sequence (DNA): TGCGCCAGCAGCCGTGGGGTGGTAGCGGGCCTCTACGAGCAGTACTTC. The chain uses TRBV5-1 and TRBJ2-7, with 7 bases fitting TRBD2. Germline V gene sequence: CDR1 SGHRS, CDR2 YFSETQ. The trim removed 4 bases at V and 3 bases at J, leaving 13 bases unmatched. The CDR3 runs to 16 residues.

This chain links TRBV6-5 with TRBJ2-1; D is unresolved. The CDR3 consists of 15 residues. Trimming pared 3 bases from V and 0 bases from J, leaving 9 bases between. Germline lookup yields CDR1 MNHEY and CDR2 SVGAGI. The CDR3 loop is CASSYMGLSYNEQFF. Here the CDR3 DNA reads TGTGCCAGCAGTTATATGGGCCTCTCCTACAATGAGCAGTTCTTC.

CDR3 in DNA: TGTGCCTGCTCCGGGACAGTCCACTCCTACGAGCAGTACTTC. It codes for CACSGTVHSYEQYF. The chain joins TRBV30 to TRBJ2-7, with TRBD1 identical over 7 bases. The germline gives CDR1 GTSNPN, CDR2 SVGIG (reference sequence). The CDR3 consists of 14 residues. After removal of 6 bases from V and 0 bases from J, the junction contained 8 bases not matched to a gene. Full variable domain (missing parts from reference TRBV30 and TRBJ2-7): SQTIHQWPATLVQPVGSPLSLECTVEGTSNPNLYWYRQAAGRGLQLLFYSVGIGQISSEVPQNLSASRPQDRQFILSSKKLLLSDSGFYLCACSGTVHSYEQYFGPGTRLTVT.